This T cell receptor beta chain is drawn from a study of cytomegalovirus exposure and HLA in healthy donors. Sampled while nominally healthy, donors likely had unrecorded immune exposures. As for this clone: The antigen remains undetermined.

Overall study results and limits: An analysis that was carried out later associated 15,000 to 20,000 TCR beta sequences with HLA alleles at 0.05 false discovery rate. Later analysis associated a missense DCLRE1C variant with TCR beta V- and J-gene trimming.

The PCR made use of 60 Vbeta and 13 Jbeta primers. Using immunoSEQ multiplex PCR, the repertoire was profiled, and TCRdb retains in-frame clones only, with some absent. This sample's table has nearly 200,000 clones. The CDR3 sequence is 14 residues long. CDR1 is LGHNA and CDR2 is YSLEER in the germline V gene. J was trimmed by 6 bases and V by 2 bases; bases with no gene match: 5. The receptor comes from a boy younger than 18 in good health and CMV-seronegative. The sequenced material came from PBMCs. The gene calls are TRBV4-3 and TRBJ1-2; the match to TRBD1 covers 8 bases. The CDR3 DNA reads TGCGCCAGCAGCCAACCCGACAGGGGCCATGGCTACACCTTC. Amino acids: CASSQPDRGHGYTF.